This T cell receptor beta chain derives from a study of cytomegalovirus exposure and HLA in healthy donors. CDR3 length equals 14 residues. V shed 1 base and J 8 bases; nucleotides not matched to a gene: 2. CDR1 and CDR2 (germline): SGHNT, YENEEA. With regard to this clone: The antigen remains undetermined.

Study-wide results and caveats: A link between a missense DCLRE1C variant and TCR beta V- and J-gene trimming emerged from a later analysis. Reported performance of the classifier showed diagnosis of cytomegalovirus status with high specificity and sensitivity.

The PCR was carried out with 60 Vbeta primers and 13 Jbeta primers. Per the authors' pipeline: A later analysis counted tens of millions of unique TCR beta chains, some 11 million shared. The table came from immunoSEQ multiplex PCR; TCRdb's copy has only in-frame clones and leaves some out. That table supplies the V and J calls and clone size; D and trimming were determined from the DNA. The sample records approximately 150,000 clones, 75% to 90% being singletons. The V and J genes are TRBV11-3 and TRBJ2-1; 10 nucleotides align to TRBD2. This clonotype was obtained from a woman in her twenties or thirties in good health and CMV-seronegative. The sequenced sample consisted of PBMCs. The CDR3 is CASSLGLAGDEQFF. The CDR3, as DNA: TGTGCCAGCAGCTTAGGTCTAGCGGGGGATGAGCAGTTCTTC.